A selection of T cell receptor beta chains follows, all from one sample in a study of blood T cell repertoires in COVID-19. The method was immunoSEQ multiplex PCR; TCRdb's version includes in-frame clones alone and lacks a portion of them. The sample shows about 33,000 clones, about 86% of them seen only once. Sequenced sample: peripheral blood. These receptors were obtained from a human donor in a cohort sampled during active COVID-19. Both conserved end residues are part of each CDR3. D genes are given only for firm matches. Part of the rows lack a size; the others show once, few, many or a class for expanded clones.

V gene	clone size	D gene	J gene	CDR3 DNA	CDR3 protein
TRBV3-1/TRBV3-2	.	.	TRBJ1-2	TGTGCCAGCAGCCCCGGGGGGTTAAACTATGGCTACACCTTC	CASSPGGLNYGYTF
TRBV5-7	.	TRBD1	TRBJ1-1	TGTGCCAGCAGCTGGCCGGGACAGGGTAACACTGAAGCTTTCTTT	CASSWPGQGNTEAFF
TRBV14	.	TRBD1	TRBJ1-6	TGTGCCAGCAGCCCCCAGGGCAGGGGGTCTTCACCCCTCCACTTT	CASSPQGRGSSPLHF
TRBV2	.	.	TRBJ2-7	TGTGCCAGCAGTCCCGCCCACTCAGGGTTTGAGGCCTACGAGCAGTACTTC	CASSPAHSGFEAYEQYF
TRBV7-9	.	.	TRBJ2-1	TGTGCCAGCAGCTTAGAAGGGGGTTCCTACAATGAGCAGTTCTTC	CASSLEGGSYNEQFF
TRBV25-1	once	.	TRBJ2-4	TGTGCCAGCAGTGAATGGGGCTGGGAACTAATAGCCAAAAACATTCAGTACTTC	CASSEWGWELIAKNIQYF
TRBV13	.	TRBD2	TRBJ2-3	TGTGCCAGCAGCTTAGGGGGACTAGCGGGGGAAAACACAGATACGCAGTATTTT	CASSLGGLAGENTDTQYF
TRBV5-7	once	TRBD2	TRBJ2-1	TGTGCCAGCAGCTATCGACTCCCTAGCGGTCCCTACAATGAGCAGTTCTTC	CASSYRLPSGPYNEQFF
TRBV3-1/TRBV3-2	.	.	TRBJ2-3	TGTGCCAGCAGCCAAGATACAGAAGCTAGCACAGATACGCAGTATTTT	CASSQDTEASTDTQYF
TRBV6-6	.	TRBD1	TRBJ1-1	TGTGCCAGCAGACCCAGGGGGCACACTGAAGCTTTCTTT	CASRPRGHTEAFF
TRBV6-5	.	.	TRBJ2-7	TGTGCCGCAGGGATTCGGGTCTCCTACGAGCAGTACTTC	CAAGIRVSYEQYF
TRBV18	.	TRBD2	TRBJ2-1	TGTGCCAGCTCACTCCAGACTAGCGCCAACAATGAGCAGTTCTTC	CASSLQTSANNEQFF
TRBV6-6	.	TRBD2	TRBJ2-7	TGTGCCAGCAGCCTCGGCGGGACTAGCGTATCTGAGCAGTACTTC	CASSLGGTSVSEQYF
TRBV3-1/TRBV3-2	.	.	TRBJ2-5	TGTGCCAGCAGCCAAGCTAGAGAGACCCAGTACTTC	CASSQARETQYF
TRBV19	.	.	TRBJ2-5	TGTGCCAGTAGTGTCCGGGAGGAGACCCAGTACTTC	CASSVREETQYF
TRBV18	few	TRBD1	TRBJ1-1	TGTGCCAGCTCACCAAGGGCCCGACAGGGGACCACTGAAGCTTTCTTT	CASSPRARQGTTEAFF
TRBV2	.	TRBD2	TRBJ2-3	TGTGCCAGCACCGGGACTAGCGGGAGCAGGAGGGATACGCAGTATTTT	CASTGTSGSRRDTQYF
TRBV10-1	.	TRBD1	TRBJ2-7	TGCGCCAGCAGTGTCGGACAGGGTGGGGGCTACGAGCAGTACTTC	CASSVGQGGGYEQYF
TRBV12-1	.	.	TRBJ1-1	TGTGCCAGCATCCAGGGGGGGAACACTGAAGCTTTCTTT	CASIQGGNTEAFF
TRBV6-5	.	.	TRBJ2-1	TGTGCCAGCAGCAAACAGGGGGGGGATCGTGAGCAGTTCTTC	CASSKQGGDREQFF
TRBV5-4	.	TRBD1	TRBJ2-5	TGTGCCAGCAGCAAGGGACAGACGTCGCAAGAGACCCAGTACTTC	CASSKGQTSQETQYF
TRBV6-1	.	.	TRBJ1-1	TGTGCCAGCAGTGAAGCGAGGTTGACTGAAGCTTTCTTT	CASSEARLTEAFF
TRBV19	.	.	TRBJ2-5	TGTGCCAGTAGCCCCCAGGCGGGGACCCAGTACTTC	CASSPQAGTQYF
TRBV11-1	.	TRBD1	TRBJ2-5	TGTGCCAGCAGCCCCAGGGACAGGCACGAAGAGACCCAGTACTTC	CASSPRDRHEETQYF
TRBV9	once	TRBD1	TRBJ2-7	TGTGCCAGCAGCGTGGACGGGACAGGGCGGGACGAGCAGTACTTC	CASSVDGTGRDEQYF
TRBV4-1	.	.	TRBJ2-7	TGCGCCAGCAGCCAAAGCGGCTTGGGATTACCCTACGAGCAGTACTTC	CASSQSGLGLPYEQYF
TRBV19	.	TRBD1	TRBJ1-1	TGTGCCAGTAGTAAGGTGACAGGGATCTTGGGGACTGAAGCTTTCTTT	CASSKVTGILGTEAFF
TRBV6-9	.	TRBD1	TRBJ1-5	TGTGCCAGCAGTTTGGTAGAGGAGGGGAACAAAGACAGGGGGCCAAATCAGCCCCAGCATTTT	CASSLVEEGNKDRGPNQPQHF
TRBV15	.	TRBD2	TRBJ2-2	TGTGCCACCAGCGGGGACTACATAAACACCGGGGAGCTGTTTTTT	CATSGDYINTGELFF
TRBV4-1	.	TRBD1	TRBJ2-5	TGCGCCAGCAGCCAAGTGCCCACGGGACAGGGGACACGGCGGCGGGAGACCCAGTACTTC	CASSQVPTGQGTRRRETQYF
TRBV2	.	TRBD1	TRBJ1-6	TGTGCCAGCAGTGTTGGGACAGGGGATCCCCTCCACTTT	CASSVGTGDPLHF
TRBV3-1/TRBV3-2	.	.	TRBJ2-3	TGTGCCAGCAGCCCCACCGGGACTAGCACAGATACGCAGTATTTT	CASSPTGTSTDTQYF
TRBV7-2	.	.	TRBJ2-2	TGTGCCAGCAGCTCCCGCAGGGGCGGCACCGGGGAGCTGTTTTTT	CASSSRRGGTGELFF
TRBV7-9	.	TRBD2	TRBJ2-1	TGTGCCAGCAGCCGTCGACCCCTACAGCGGGGGGGCCTTTACAATGAGCAGTTCTTC	CASSRRPLQRGGLYNEQFF
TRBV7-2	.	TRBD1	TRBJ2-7	TGTGCCAGCAGCTGGCCGAGGGCAGGGGGTATTGGCGAGCAGTACTTC	CASSWPRAGGIGEQYF
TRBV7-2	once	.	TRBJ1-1	TGTGCCAGCAGATACCGTACAGGGCTAGACACTGAGGCTTTCTTT	CASRYRTGLDTEAFF
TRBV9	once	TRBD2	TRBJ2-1	TGTGCCAGCAGCTCTAGCGGGGGGACCTCCTCCTACAATGAGCAGTTCTTC	CASSSSGGTSSYNEQFF
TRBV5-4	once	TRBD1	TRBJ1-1	TGTGCCAGCAGCCCTACTCCCGGGACAGGGGTGACTGAAGCTTTCTTT	CASSPTPGTGVTEAFF
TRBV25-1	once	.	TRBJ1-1	TGTGCCAGCAGTCTTACGAGGGGGAGAGCTTTCTTT	CASSLTRGRAFF
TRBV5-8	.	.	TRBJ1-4	TGTGCCCTCGGTAGGGCGGACGGGGGGGATGAAAAACTGTTTTTT	CALGRADGGDEKLFF
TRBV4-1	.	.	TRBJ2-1	TGCGCCAGCAGCCAAGGAGGGTTCGGCAATGAGCAGTTCTTC	CASSQGGFGNEQFF
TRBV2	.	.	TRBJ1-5	TGTGCCAGCAAAGACGGGGAAGGGAATCAGCCCCAGCATTTT	CASKDGEGNQPQHF
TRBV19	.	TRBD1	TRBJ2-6	TGTGCCAGTAGTCCAGGGACAGGGCCGGCCAACGTCCTGACTTTC	CASSPGTGPANVLTF
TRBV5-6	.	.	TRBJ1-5	TGTGCCAGCAGCTTGGGGCAGGGAGGTCAGCCCCAGCATTTT	CASSLGQGGQPQHF
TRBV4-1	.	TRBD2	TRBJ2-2	TGCGCCAGCAGCCAAACGGGGGGGCGGACCGGGGAGCTGTTTTTT	CASSQTGGRTGELFF
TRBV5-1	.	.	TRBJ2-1	TGCGCCAGCAGCCCCACTAGTATTGAGCAGTTCTTC	CASSPTSIEQFF
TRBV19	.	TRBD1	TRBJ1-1	TGTGCCAGTATAGCAGGGGGAACTTGGACTGAAGCTTTCTTT	CASIAGGTWTEAFF
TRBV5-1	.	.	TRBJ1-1	TGCGCCAGCAGCTTGGCTGGGCAGGGGAATGAAGCTTTCTTT	CASSLAGQGNEAFF
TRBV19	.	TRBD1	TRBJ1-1	TGTGCCAGTAGCGACAGGGTTACGGACACTGAAGCTTTCTTT	CASSDRVTDTEAFF
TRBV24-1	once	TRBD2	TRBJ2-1	TGTGCCACCGAAGGGGCCGGGACTAGCGGTCTCTACAATGAGCAGTTCTTC	CATEGAGTSGLYNEQFF